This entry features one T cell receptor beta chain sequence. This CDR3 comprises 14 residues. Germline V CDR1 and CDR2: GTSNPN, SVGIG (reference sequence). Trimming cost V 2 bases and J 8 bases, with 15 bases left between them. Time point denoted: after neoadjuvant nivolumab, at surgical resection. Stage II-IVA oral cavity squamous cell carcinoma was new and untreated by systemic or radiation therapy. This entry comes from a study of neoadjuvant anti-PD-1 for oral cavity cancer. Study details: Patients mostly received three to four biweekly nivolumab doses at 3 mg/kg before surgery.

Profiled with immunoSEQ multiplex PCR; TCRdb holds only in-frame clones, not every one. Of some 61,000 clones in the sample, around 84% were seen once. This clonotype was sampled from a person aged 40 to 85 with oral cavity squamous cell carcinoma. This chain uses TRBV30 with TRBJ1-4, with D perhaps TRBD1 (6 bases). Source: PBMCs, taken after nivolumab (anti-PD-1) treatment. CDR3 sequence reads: CAWSRDGGGEKLFF. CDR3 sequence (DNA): TGTGCCTGGAGTCGTGATGGGGGCGGGGAAAAACTGTTTTTT. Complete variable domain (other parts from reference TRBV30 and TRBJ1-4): SQTIHQWPATLVQPVGSPLSLECTVEGTSNPNLYWYRQAAGRGLQLLFYSVGIGQISSEVPQNLSASRPQDRQFILSSKKLLLSDSGFYLCAWSRDGGGEKLFFGSGTQLSVL.